The 13 T cell receptor beta chains presented below share a single source sample, sequenced in a study of control samples from healthy donors and cancer patients. Clones were sequenced by immunoSEQ multiplex PCR, and TCRdb holds only the in-frame ones, with some missing. Among around 82,000 clones, approximately 91% were seen once, and the ten largest hold roughly 6.7%. Sequencing input: blood. The origin of the receptors is a man aged 50 or older in good health.

The V call is TRBV6-6, the J call TRBJ1-1; the D gene is possibly TRBD1 (6 bases). Germline CDR1 and CDR2: MNHNY and SVGAGI (reference sequence). The CDR3 length is 15 residues. V dropped 2 bases and J dropped 0 bases, with 10 bases sitting between them. CDR3 bases: TGTGCCAGCAGTTACGGGGGACATCTGAACACTGAAGCTTTCTTT. Translating gives CASSYGGHLNTEAFF.

This chain connects TRBV7-2 to TRBJ1-3; no reliable D call. The CDR3 contains 18 residues. Looked up from germline, CDR1 is SGHTA and CDR2 is FQGNSA. V was trimmed by 5 bases and J by 0 bases, leaving 20 bases between them. The CDR3 coding sequence is TGTGCCAGCAGCCCGGACCAACCCGCTAAATTCTCTGGAAACACCATATATTTT. Translating it yields CASSPDQPAKFSGNTIYF.

The chain links TRBV5-1 to TRBJ2-5, with D hard to call. This CDR3 is 13 amino acids long. Germline assignment: CDR1 SGHRS and CDR2 YFSETQ. Trimming cost V 4 bases and J 5 bases, with 12 bases left between them. The DNA of the CDR3 is TGCGCCAGCAGCCCCTCTCCCGGGGAGACCCAGTACTTC. The encoded protein is CASSPSPGETQYF.

The chain links TRBV4-2 to TRBJ1-4, with 9 positions matching TRBD1. The V gene's germline CDR1 is LGHNA and CDR2 YNFKEQ. The CDR3 is 15 residues long. J was trimmed by 8 bases and V by 3 bases; bases with no gene match: 7. The CDR3 DNA is TGTGCCAGCAGCCAGTACAGGGGGCTAAACGAAAAACTGTTTTTT. Its translation: CASSQYRGLNEKLFF.

J is TRBJ1-1 and V is TRBV10-2; tentative D call: TRBD1 (6 bases). CDR1 and CDR2 (germline): WSHSY, SAAADI. With 3 bases removed from V and 5 bases from J, the gap between germline ends came to 19 bases. The CDR3 extends over 16 amino acids. The CDR3 region is CASSDPWTATRTEAFF. The CDR3 nucleotides read TGCGCCAGCAGTGACCCTTGGACAGCAACGAGGACTGAAGCTTTCTTT.

The V call is TRBV6-5, the J call TRBJ2-1; no clear D. Trimming pared 6 bases from V and 9 bases from J, leaving 12 bases between. The CDR3 covers 12 residues. Germline V lookup: CDR1 MNHEY, CDR2 SVGAGI. The CDR3 sequence: CASSRNLVEQFF. The DNA for the CDR3 is TGTGCCAGCAGCCGCAATCTTGTTGAGCAGTTCTTC.

The chain joins TRBV19 to TRBJ1-1; D might be TRBD1 (6 bases). Germline CDR1 reads LNHDA; CDR2 reads SQIVND (reference sequence). Trimming stripped 6 bases from V and 7 bases from J, with 9 bases between. This CDR3 has 11 amino acids. The CDR3, as DNA: TGTGCCAGTAGACGACAGGTTGAAGCTTTCTTT. Amino acids: CASRRQVEAFF.

In its sample, this clone was seen once. V is TRBV29-1 and J is TRBJ2-2; D gene unclear. Per germline, CDR1 SQVTM and CDR2 ANQGSEA. This CDR3 is built from 11 residues. Trimming removed 7 bases at V and 2 bases at J, with 5 bases between. As DNA, the CDR3 is TGCAGCGGTAAAAACACCGGGGAGCTGTTTTTT. Encoded protein: CSGKNTGELFF.

The rearrangement uses TRBV5-1 and TRBJ2-7, with 10 bases fitting TRBD2. Germline values: CDR1 SGHRS, CDR2 YFSETQ. V lost 0 bases and J lost 3; bases outside the gene matches: 3. The CDR3 sequence is 15 residues long. The CDR3 sequence: CASSLGLAGVYEQYF. The CDR3 coding sequence is TGCGCCAGCAGCTTGGGCCTAGCGGGGGTCTACGAGCAGTACTTC.

This chain links TRBV20-1 with TRBJ2-4, with 10 nucleotides matching TRBD2. Looked up from germline, CDR1 is DFQATT and CDR2 is SNEGSKA (reference sequence). After removal of 3 bases from V and 7 bases from J, the junction contained 6 bases not matched to a gene. CDR3 length: 14 amino acids. This chain's CDR3 is CSASLLAGLNIQYF. The DNA of the CDR3 is TGCAGTGCTAGTTTACTAGCGGGGTTGAACATTCAGTACTTC.

The J gene is TRBJ1-5, the V gene TRBV6-5; D unresolved. This CDR3 has 14 amino acids. The germline V gene encodes CDR1 MNHEY and CDR2 SVGAGI. V was shortened by 6 bases and J by 2 bases, with 11 bases between the two germline ends. This chain's CDR3 is CASSLTPGNQPQHF. The CDR3 nucleotides are TGTGCCAGCAGCCTGACACCTGGCAATCAGCCCCAGCATTTT.

The V and J genes are TRBV6-4 and TRBJ1-2; tentatively, D is TRBD1 (6 bases). This CDR3 has 13 residues. Germline V gives CDR1 MRHNA, CDR2 SNTAGT. The ends were cut back, 2 bases at V and 8 bases at J, with 12 bases in the middle. CDR3 protein: CASSDGGVGGYTF. The CDR3 DNA reads TGTGCCAGCAGTGACGGGGGCGTCGGGGGCTACACCTTC.

The genes are TRBV18 and TRBJ1-3, with D maybe TRBD1 (6 bases). Germline V gene data show CDR1 as KGHSH and CDR2 as LQKENI. Trimming took 0 bases from V and 3 from J, leaving 15 bases between them. The CDR3 is 17 residues long. The CDR3 bases are TGTGCCAGCTCACCACCGAACAGGGTAATGAGTGGAAACACCATATATTTT. This gives the protein CASSPPNRVMSGNTIYF.